The present TCR beta chain was sequenced within a study of blood T cell repertoires in COVID-19. Background on the study: Acute-phase and convalescent COVID-19 samples originated in the United States, Italy and Spain. PBMCs, B-cell-depleted T cells, or T cells provided the cDNA or gDNA that made up the material.

Study processing details: Estimation of nucleated cell counts relied on the amplification of reference gene primers. The assay was immunoSEQ multiplex PCR, and TCRdb's table has in-frame clones only and misses some. V and J calls and clone size are those listed in that table; D and trimming were worked out from the DNA. The table has about 140,000 clones, 60% to 80% seen once. There are a few counts of this clone. The sequence came from a man in his fifties or sixties who had recovered from COVID-19. Material: peripheral blood.

The CDR3 DNA reads TGTGCCAGCAGCCGGAAGACAGGGTACTCTGGAAACACCATATATTTT. Translation: CASSRKTGYSGNTIYF. This chain links TRBV3-1 (or the pseudogene TRBV3-2) with TRBJ1-3; 7 nucleotides match TRBD1. The CDR3 has 16 residues. Losses at the gene ends were 4 bases for V and 0 bases for J; bases not matched to a gene: 6. CDR1 and CDR2 (germline): LGHDT, YNNKEL (reference sequence).